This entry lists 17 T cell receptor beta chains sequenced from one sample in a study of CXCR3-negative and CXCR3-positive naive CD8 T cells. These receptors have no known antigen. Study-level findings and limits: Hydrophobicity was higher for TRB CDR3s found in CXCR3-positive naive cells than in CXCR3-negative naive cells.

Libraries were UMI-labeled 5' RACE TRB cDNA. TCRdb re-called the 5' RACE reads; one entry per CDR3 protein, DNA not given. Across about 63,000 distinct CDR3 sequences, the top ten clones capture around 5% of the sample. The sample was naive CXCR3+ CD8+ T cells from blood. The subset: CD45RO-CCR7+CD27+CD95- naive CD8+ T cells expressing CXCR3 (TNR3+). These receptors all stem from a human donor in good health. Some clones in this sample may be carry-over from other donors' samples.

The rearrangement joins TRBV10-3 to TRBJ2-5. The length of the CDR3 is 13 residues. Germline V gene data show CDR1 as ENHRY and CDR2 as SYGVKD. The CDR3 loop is CAISDAGEETQYF.

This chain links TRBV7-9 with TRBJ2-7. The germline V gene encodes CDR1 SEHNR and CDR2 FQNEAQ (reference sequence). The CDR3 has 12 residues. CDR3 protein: CASSLAVNEQYF. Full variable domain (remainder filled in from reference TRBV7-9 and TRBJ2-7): DTGVSQNPRHKITKRGQNVTFRCDPISEHNRLYWYRQTLGQGPEFLTYFQNEAQLEKSRLLSDRFSAERPKGSFSTLEIQRTEQGDSAMYLCASSLAVNEQYFGPGTRLTVT.

The CDR3 spells CASSLSAVSSQYF. The genes are TRBV28 and TRBJ2-5. CDR3 length: 13 amino acids. CDR1 and CDR2 (germline): MDHEN, SYDVKM. Full variable domain (missing parts from reference TRBV28 and TRBJ2-5): DVKVTQSSRYLVKRTGEKVFLECVQDMDHENMFWYRQDPGLGLRLIYFSYDVKMKEKGDIPEGYSVSREKKERFSLILESASTNQTSMYLCASSLSAVSSQYFGPGTRLLVL.

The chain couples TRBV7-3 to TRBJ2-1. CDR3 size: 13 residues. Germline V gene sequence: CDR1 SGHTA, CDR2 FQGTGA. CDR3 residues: CASSTTSYNEQFF.

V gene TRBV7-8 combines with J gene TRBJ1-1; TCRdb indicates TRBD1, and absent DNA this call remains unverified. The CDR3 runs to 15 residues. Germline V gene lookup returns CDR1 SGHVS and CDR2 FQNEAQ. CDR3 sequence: CASSYQDRVNTEAFF.

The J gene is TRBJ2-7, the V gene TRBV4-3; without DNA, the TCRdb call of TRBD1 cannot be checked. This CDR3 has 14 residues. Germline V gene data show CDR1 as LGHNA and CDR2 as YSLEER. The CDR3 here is CASSQGQGAYEQYF.

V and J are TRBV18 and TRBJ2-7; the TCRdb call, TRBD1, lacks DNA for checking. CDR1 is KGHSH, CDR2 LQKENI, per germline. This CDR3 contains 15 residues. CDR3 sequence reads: CASSPIGGTGYEQYF. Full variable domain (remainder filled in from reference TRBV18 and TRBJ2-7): NAGVMQNPRHLVRRRGQEARLRCSPMKGHSHVYWYRQLPEEGLKFMVYLQKENIIDESGMPKERFSAEFPKEGPSILRIQQVVRGDSAAYFCASSPIGGTGYEQYFGPGTRLTVT.

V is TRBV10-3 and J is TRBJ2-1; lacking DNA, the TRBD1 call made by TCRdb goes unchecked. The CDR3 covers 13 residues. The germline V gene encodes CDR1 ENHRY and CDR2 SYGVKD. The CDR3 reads CAISPGIYNEQFF.

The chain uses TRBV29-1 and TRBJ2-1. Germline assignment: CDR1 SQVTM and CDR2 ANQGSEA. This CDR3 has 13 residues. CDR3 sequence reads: CSVVGGAYNEQFF.

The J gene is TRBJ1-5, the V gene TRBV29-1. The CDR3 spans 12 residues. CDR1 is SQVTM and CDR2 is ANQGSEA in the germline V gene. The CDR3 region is CSVVTSNQPQHF.

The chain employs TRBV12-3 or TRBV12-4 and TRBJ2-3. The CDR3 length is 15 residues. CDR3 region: CASSLGGRATDTQYF.

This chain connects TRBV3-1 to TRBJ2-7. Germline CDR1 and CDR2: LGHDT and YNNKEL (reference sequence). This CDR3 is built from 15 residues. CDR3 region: CASSQDLDSSYEQYF.

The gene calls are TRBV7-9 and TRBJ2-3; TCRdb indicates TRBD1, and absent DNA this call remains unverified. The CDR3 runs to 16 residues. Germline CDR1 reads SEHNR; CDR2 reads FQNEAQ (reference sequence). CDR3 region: CASSFRRGQGRDTQYF.

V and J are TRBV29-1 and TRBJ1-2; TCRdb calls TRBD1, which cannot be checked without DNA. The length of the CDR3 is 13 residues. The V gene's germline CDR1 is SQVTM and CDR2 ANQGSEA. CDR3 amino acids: CSVEDGGGDGYTF.

Here the CDR3 reads CASSQQTLSYNEQFF. V is TRBV14 and J is TRBJ2-1. There are 15 residues in the CDR3. Germline lookup yields CDR1 SGHDN and CDR2 FVKESK.

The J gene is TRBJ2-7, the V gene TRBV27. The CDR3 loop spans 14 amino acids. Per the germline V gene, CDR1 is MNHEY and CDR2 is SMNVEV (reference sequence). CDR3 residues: CASSPVGGPYEQYF.

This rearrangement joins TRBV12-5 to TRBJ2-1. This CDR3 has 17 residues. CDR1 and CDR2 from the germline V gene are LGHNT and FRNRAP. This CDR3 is CASGFLTHGSSYNEQFF.